This paragraph covers one TCR beta chain sequence. The data originate from a study of control samples from healthy donors and cancer patients. The CDR3 spans 14 residues. The V and J ends lost 8 bases and 1 base, in that order; junction bases with no gene match: 4. Germline V CDR1 and CDR2: SEHNR, FQNEAQ (reference sequence). Clones were read by immunoSEQ multiplex PCR, and TCRdb kept only the in-frame ones, dropping some. The profile shows approximately 99,000 clones, around 80% of them singletons. The specimen sequenced was blood. The sequence was obtained from a man younger than 35 in good health. The V and J genes are TRBV7-9 and TRBJ1-1; 10 nucleotides align to TRBD1. The CDR3 DNA reads TGTGCCAGCTCCGACAGGGGGCAGAACACTGAAGCTTTCTTT. Its protein is CASSDRGQNTEAFF.